The 19 T cell receptor beta chains below come from one sample, sequenced in a study of T-cell reconstitution after alpha-beta-depleted transplantation in children. Unique molecular identifiers were used in preparing the TCRbeta library. One entry per CDR3 protein results from TCRdb running MiXCR on the PCR reads. The data contain about 610,000 distinct CDR3 sequences, 10% of them singletons. The source was PBMCs from the stem cell graft donor, collected from the stem cell graft. Every receptor here comes from a human donor who donated a stem cell graft to a child with acute myeloid leukemia.

This clonotype was seen only a few times. V gene TRBV20-1 combines with J gene TRBJ2-3; D possibly corresponds to TRBD2 (6 bases). CDR1 and CDR2 from the germline V gene are DFQATT and SNEGSKA (reference sequence). This CDR3 region has 15 residues. Trimming stripped 2 bases from V and 3 bases from J, with 15 bases between. This CDR3 is CSARSGRAPTDTQYF. The CDR3 coding sequence is TGCAGTGCTAGAAGCGGGCGGGCCCCAACAGATACGCAGTATTTT.

This clonotype was observed many times. V is TRBV20-1 and J is TRBJ2-3; 10 bases fit TRBD2. The V segment lost 2 bases and the J segment 2 bases; nucleotides outside the gene matches: 4. From germline, CDR1 is DFQATT and CDR2 SNEGSKA (reference sequence). This CDR3 contains 15 residues. The CDR3 is CSARFTSGITDTQYF. The CDR3 DNA reads TGCAGTGCTAGATTTACTAGCGGGATCACAGATACGCAGTATTTT.

This clonotype was detected only a few times. This chain links TRBV4-2 with TRBJ1-5; D ambiguous. The V gene lost 2 bases and the J gene lost 2 bases, with 10 bases spanning the gap. CDR3 size: 15 residues. Germline CDR1 LGHNA, CDR2 YNFKEQ. The CDR3 region is CASSQSTAGNQPQHF. CDR3 bases: TGTGCCAGCAGCCAATCCACGGCCGGCAATCAGCCCCAGCATTTT.

This clonotype appeared many times. The rearrangement joins TRBV6-2 or TRBV6-3 to TRBJ2-1, with 8 bases identical to TRBD2. The CDR3 has 15 amino acids. The germline CDR1 and CDR2 sequences are MNHEY and SVGEGT. The V segment lost 5 bases and the J segment 12 bases; nucleotides outside the gene matches: 15. The CDR3 DNA follows: TGTGCCAGCAGTCCTGAAACTCCCGGGACTAGACGGCAGTTCTTC. Translating gives CASSPETPGTRRQFF.

This clonotype occurred a few times. The gene calls are TRBV27 and TRBJ2-1; 16 bases are shared with TRBD2. This CDR3 has 19 residues. The V and J ends lost 0 bases and 0 bases, in that order; junction bases with no gene match: 2. Looked up from germline, CDR1 is MNHEY and CDR2 is SMNVEV (reference sequence). This chain's CDR3 is CASSLSGLAGGPSYNEQFF. CDR3 DNA sequence: TGTGCCAGCAGTTTATCGGGACTAGCGGGAGGGCCCTCCTACAATGAGCAGTTCTTC.

This clonotype occurred many times. The junction departs from germline at one end; a sequencing error may be responsible. V is TRBV6-1 and J is TRBJ2-2; 8 bases align to TRBD2. The germline V gene has CDR1 MNHNS and CDR2 SASEGT. The CDR3 extends over 13 amino acids. CDR3 sequence: CASIEAGAGELFF. CDR3 in DNA: TGTGCCAGCATTGAAGCGGGGGCCGGGGAGCTGTTTTTT.

This clonotype was picked up a small number of times. This sequence joins TRBV12-3 or TRBV12-4 and TRBJ2-3, with D possibly TRBD2 on 5 matching bases. V lost 5 bases and J 1 base, leaving 13 bases between the germline ends. The CDR3 spans 15 residues. The CDR3 sequence: CASSPAVPGTDTQYF. For the CDR3, the DNA is TGTGCCAGCAGTCCAGCGGTGCCCGGCACAGATACGCAGTATTTT.

This clonotype was observed at least ten times. The rearrangement links TRBV12-3 or TRBV12-4 to TRBJ1-1; the D gene is possibly TRBD1 (5 bases). V dropped 7 bases and J dropped 1 base, with 13 bases sitting between them. The CDR3 spans 14 residues. The CDR3 protein is CASTGDGKNTEAFF. DNA of the CDR3: TGTGCCAGCACTGGGGACGGAAAGAACACTGAAGCTTTCTTT.

This clonotype was recorded a few times. Just one base apart from a much larger clone, this may be a read error. The genes are TRBV11-2 and TRBJ1-1; possible D gene TRBD1, 6 bases. This CDR3 region has 14 residues. The V end lost 4 bases, the J end lost 1 base, and 10 bases lay between the germline ends. Looked up from germline, CDR1 is SGHAT and CDR2 is FQNNGV. The CDR3 DNA is TGTGCCAGCAGCTCAGTAGGGGGGAACACTGAAGCTTTCTTT. As protein: CASSSVGGNTEAFF.

In its sample, this clonotype was seen a few times. CDR3 protein: CASSLRLPSGANVLTF. CDR3 DNA: TGTGCCAGCAGCTTAAGACTCCCCTCTGGGGCCAACGTCCTGACTTTC. J is TRBJ2-6 and V is TRBV7-2; D is ambiguous. Trimming took off 2 bases at V and 0 bases at J, with 8 bases between the two ends. The CDR3 has 16 residues. CDR1 is SGHTA and CDR2 is FQGNSA in the germline V gene.

This clonotype showed up just a few times. The rearrangement uses TRBV4-2 and TRBJ2-3; 8 bases align to TRBD2. The trim removed 1 base at V and 3 bases at J, leaving 6 bases unmatched. The CDR3 is 16 residues long. Germline V gene lookup returns CDR1 LGHNA and CDR2 YNFKEQ. CDR3 sequence: CASSQGSGSGTDTQYF. The CDR3 DNA follows: TGTGCCAGCAGCCAAGGGAGCGGGAGCGGGACAGATACGCAGTATTTT.

This clonotype was counted between two and nine times. The V call is TRBV7-2, the J call TRBJ2-1, with D unresolved. In germline, CDR1 is SGHTA, CDR2 FQGNSA. The CDR3 runs to 15 residues. Trimming cost V 5 bases and J 0 bases, with 11 bases left between them. This CDR3 reads CASSPTARSYNEQFF. The CDR3 region has the DNA TGTGCCAGCAGCCCTACAGCGCGCTCCTACAATGAGCAGTTCTTC.

The chain combines TRBV20-1 with TRBJ1-6, with 8 bases fitting TRBD1. The V and J ends lost 3 bases and 7 bases, in that order; junction bases with no gene match: 5. Germline V lookup: CDR1 DFQATT, CDR2 SNEGSKA (reference sequence). The CDR3 has 14 residues. The CDR3 loop reads CSASLGQENSPLHF. DNA of the CDR3: TGCAGTGCTAGTCTGGGACAGGAGAATTCACCCCTCCACTTT.

This chain links TRBV7-3 with TRBJ2-2; no clear D. Germline V gene data show CDR1 as SGHTA and CDR2 as FQGTGA. Trimming took off 5 bases at V and 4 bases at J, with 14 bases between the two ends. The CDR3 consists of 15 residues. CDR3: CASSPQDQITGELFF. For the CDR3, the DNA is TGTGCCAGCAGCCCCCAGGACCAGATCACCGGGGAGCTGTTTTTT.

This clonotype was seen at least ten times. The chain combines TRBV29-1 with TRBJ2-3; D assignment may be TRBD1 or TRBD2 (5 bases each). V was trimmed by 4 bases and J by 1 base, leaving 21 bases between them. The CDR3 has 17 residues. Germline V gene lookup returns CDR1 SQVTM and CDR2 ANQGSEA. The CDR3 sequence: CSVVRFGLLGGTDTQYF. The CDR3 region has the DNA TGCAGCGTTGTTCGGTTCGGCTTACTAGGGGGCACAGATACGCAGTATTTT.

This clonotype appeared many times. This chain uses TRBV20-1 with TRBJ2-3; 14 nucleotides match TRBD2. J gave up 2 bases and V 3 bases, and 10 bases lay outside the gene matches. The CDR3 loop spans 18 amino acids. From germline, CDR1 is DFQATT and CDR2 SNEGSKA (reference sequence). For the CDR3, the DNA is TGCAGTGCTAGCGGGACTAGCGGGAGTCCCGGGGCCACAGATACGCAGTATTTT. As protein: CSASGTSGSPGATDTQYF.

In this sample, this clonotype turned up a few times. The rearrangement links TRBV7-6 to TRBJ1-5, with 9 bases identical to TRBD1. The CDR3 sequence is 16 residues long. With 4 bases clipped from V and 4 bases from J, the junction kept 8 bases outside the gene matches. CDR1 and CDR2 from the germline V gene are SGHVS and FNYEAQ. CDR3 bases: TGTGCCAGCAGCTCAGCGACAGGGGGAATGAATCAGCCCCAGCATTTT. Its translation is CASSSATGGMNQPQHF.

V is TRBV7-3 and J is TRBJ1-4, with a tentative D call TRBD1 (6 bases). Germline values: CDR1 SGHTA, CDR2 FQGTGA. V lost 2 bases and J lost 4, with 17 bases in between. The CDR3 runs 17 residues. The CDR3 is CASSLGVGGPLNEKLFF. The CDR3 coding sequence is TGTGCCAGCAGCTTAGGAGTTGGGGGGCCCCTTAATGAAAAACTGTTTTTT.

The rearrangement uses TRBV20-1 and TRBJ2-7; no reliable D call. Deletions cut 6 bases from V and 6 bases from J, with 15 bases between. Germline CDR1 is DFQATT and CDR2 is SNEGSKA (reference sequence). The CDR3 is made up of 12 amino acids. The CDR3 sequence is CSAPLSLGEQYF. DNA for the CDR3: TGCAGTGCCCCCCTTTCCCTGGGCGAGCAGTACTTC.